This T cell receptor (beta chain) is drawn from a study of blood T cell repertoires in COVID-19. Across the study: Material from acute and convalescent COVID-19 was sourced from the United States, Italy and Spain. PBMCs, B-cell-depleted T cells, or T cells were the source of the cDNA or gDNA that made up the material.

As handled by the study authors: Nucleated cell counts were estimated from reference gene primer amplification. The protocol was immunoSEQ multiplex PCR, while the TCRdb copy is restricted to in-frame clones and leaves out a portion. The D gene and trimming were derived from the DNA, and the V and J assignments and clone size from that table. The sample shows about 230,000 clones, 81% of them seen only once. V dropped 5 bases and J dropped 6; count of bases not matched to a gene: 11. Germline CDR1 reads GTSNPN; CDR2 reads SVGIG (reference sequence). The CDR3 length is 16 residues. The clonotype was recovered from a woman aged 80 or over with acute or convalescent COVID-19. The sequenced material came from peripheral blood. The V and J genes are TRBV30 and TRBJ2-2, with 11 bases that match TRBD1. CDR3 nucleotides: TGTGCCTGGGGAGGACAGGGGGCAAGTGTGGCCGGGGAGCTGTTTTTT. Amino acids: CAWGGQGASVAGELFF.